The rows below give T cell receptor beta chains drawn from one sample of a study of cytomegalovirus exposure and HLA in healthy donors. The repertoire was sequenced with immunoSEQ multiplex PCR; TCRdb's copy has only in-frame clones and lacks some. The repertoire holds 110,000 to 150,000 clones, with about 79% as singletons. Sequenced material: PBMCs. These receptors all come from a man aged 40-49 years in good health and CMV-seropositive. The CDR3 runs from the conserved cysteine through the conserved F or W. The D gene is left open where the match is weak. Clone size, where shown, is once, few, many, or a class for clones that have expanded.

- | - | TRBJ1-4 | TRBV5-4 | TGTGCCAGCAGCTCTGGGGGGGGGCAACCTAATGAAAAACTGTTTTTT | CASSSGGGQPNEKLFF
- | once | TRBJ2-5 | TRBV9 | TGTGCCAGCAGCGCCGGATATGGAGCCCAGTACTTC | CASSAGYGAQYF
TRBD1 | once | TRBJ2-4 | TRBV7-9 | TGTGCCAGCAGCCGAGGACAGGCCAACATTCAGTACTTC | CASSRGQANIQYF
- | - | TRBJ2-7 | TRBV7-7 | TGTGCCAGCAGCTTAGAATGGGGGGAATACTACGAGCAGTACTTC | CASSLEWGEYYEQYF
TRBD1 | - | TRBJ1-1 | TRBV15 | TGTGCCACCAGCAGAGAATGGACAGGATCAGCTTTCTTT | CATSREWTGSAFF
TRBD2 | - | TRBJ2-3 | TRBV18 | TGTGCCAGCTCACCATATAGCGGGGGTGGGCCAGATACGCAGTATTTT | CASSPYSGGGPDTQYF
TRBD1 | few | TRBJ1-5 | TRBV7-9 | TGTGCCAGCAGCTTAGTCACAGGGGTCAATCAGCCCCAGCATTTT | CASSLVTGVNQPQHF
- | - | TRBJ2-7 | TRBV6-5 | TGTGCCAGCCACCGGGCAGGAGGGGTCTACGAGCAGTACTTC | CASHRAGGVYEQYF
TRBD1 | - | TRBJ2-1 | TRBV6-1 | TGTGCCAGCAGTAGACAGGGGGACCCCTACAATGAGCAGTTCTTC | CASSRQGDPYNEQFF
TRBD1 | - | TRBJ2-1 | TRBV11-3 | TGTGCCAGCAGCCGGGACAGGGCAAATGAGCAGTTCTTC | CASSRDRANEQFF
TRBD2 | - | TRBJ2-7 | TRBV28 | TGTGCCAGCAGTTCGGGAGGGTCCTACGAGCAGTACTTC | CASSSGGSYEQYF
- | - | TRBJ2-1 | TRBV4-2 | TGTGCCAGCAGCCAAGATCGGCCTAGTAGGGGATGGGGTGAGCAGTTCTTC | CASSQDRPSRGWGEQFF
- | few | TRBJ1-3 | TRBV30 | TGTGCCTGGAGTTTGTCGGTGAACTCTGGAAACACCATATATTTT | CAWSLSVNSGNTIYF
- | - | TRBJ2-3 | TRBV5-1 | TGCGCCAGCAGCTCCACTTTCCTCAGGGGCAGCACAGATACGCAGTATTTT | CASSSTFLRGSTDTQYF
- | - | TRBJ1-6 | TRBV4-1 | TGCGCCAGCAGCCAACCACGGGGGGACCCGAATTCACCCCTCCACTTT | CASSQPRGDPNSPLHF
TRBD1 | - | TRBJ2-5 | TRBV15 | TGTGCCACCAGCAGAGGGGGACAGGGGCCCCAAGAGACCCAGTACTTC | CATSRGGQGPQETQYF
- | - | TRBJ1-3 | TRBV30 | TGTGCCTGGGGCCCCCTCTCTGGAAACACCATATATTTT | CAWGPLSGNTIYF
TRBD1 | - | TRBJ2-7 | TRBV19 | TGTGCCAGTAGTAGACAGGGTTACTCCTACGAGCAGTACTTC | CASSRQGYSYEQYF
TRBD2 | - | TRBJ2-3 | TRBV7-3 | TGTGCCAGCAGCCGGGGACTAGCGGGGAGCACAGATACGCAGTATTTT | CASSRGLAGSTDTQYF
- | - | TRBJ2-1 | TRBV27 | TGTGCCAGCAGTTCCCCCCGGGTTGGAAACGAGCAGTTCTTC | CASSSPRVGNEQFF
TRBD2 | few | TRBJ2-7 | TRBV11-1 | TGTGCCAGCAGACCAGGACTAGCGGGAGGTCTCTACGAGCAGTACTTC | CASRPGLAGGLYEQYF
TRBD1 | once | TRBJ1-1 | TRBV18 | TGTGCCAGCTCACGGGACAGGAACACTGAAGCTTTCTTT | CASSRDRNTEAFF
TRBD2 | - | TRBJ2-7 | TRBV7-9 | TGTGCCAGCAGCCTGACTAGCGGGACGTACGAGCAGTACTTC | CASSLTSGTYEQYF
- | - | TRBJ2-3 | TRBV29-1 | TGCAGCGCTCAGCCTCCCGCCAGCGGAAGAGATACGCAGTATTTT | CSAQPPASGRDTQYF
TRBD1 | - | TRBJ2-1 | TRBV7-7 | TGTGCCAGCAGTCAAGACCCAGGGGACAGCTACAATGAGCAGTTCTTC | CASSQDPGDSYNEQFF
TRBD1 | - | TRBJ2-2 | TRBV29-1 | TGCAGCGCCAGGGGGCCCCCGAACACCGGGGAGCTGTTTTTT | CSARGPPNTGELFF
TRBD1 | - | TRBJ1-1 | TRBV18 | TGTGCCAGCTCACCACCGGGCCAGGGGGGCTGGAACACTGAAGCTTTCTTT | CASSPPGQGGWNTEAFF
TRBD2 | once | TRBJ2-7 | TRBV9 | TGTGCCAGCAGCAACCGGGACTACGACGAGCAGTACTTC | CASSNRDYDEQYF
- | - | TRBJ1-1 | TRBV18 | TGTGCCAGCTCAACAACACAGTTTGAAGCTTTCTTT | CASSTTQFEAFF
- | - | TRBJ1-2 | TRBV9 | TGTGCCAGCAGTCGCCTTCAGGGGAACTATGGCTACACCTTC | CASSRLQGNYGYTF
- | - | TRBJ1-2 | TRBV15 | TGTGCCACCAGCAGAGTTCAGACAGACATTAACTATGGCTACACCTTC | CATSRVQTDINYGYTF
- | few | TRBJ2-7 | TRBV7-2 | TGTGCCAGCAGCTTAGCGGGGAGGCCGGGCGAGCAGTACTTC | CASSLAGRPGEQYF
TRBD2 | few | TRBJ2-7 | TRBV6-6 | TGTGCCAGCAGATTAGCGGGAAGGGGACCCTACGAGCAGTACTTC | CASRLAGRGPYEQYF
- | - | TRBJ1-6 | TRBV7-2 | TGTGCCAGCAGCTCCTGGGCAGGGGTGGCACCCCTCCACTTT | CASSSWAGVAPLHF
TRBD1 | - | TRBJ2-1 | TRBV27 | TGTGCCAGCAGTTCAGAGACAGGGGGCCGATACAATGAGCAGTTCTTC | CASSSETGGRYNEQFF
- | - | TRBJ1-2 | TRBV6-5 | TGTGCCAGCAGGCCACAGGTTCTCCATGGCTACACCTTC | CASRPQVLHGYTF
- | few | TRBJ2-7 | TRBV9 | TGTGCCAGCAGCGTGGGGGATGGCGGGACCTACGAGCAGTACTTC | CASSVGDGGTYEQYF
- | - | TRBJ1-1 | TRBV7-9 | TGTGCCAGCAGCTTACGACAGACTGAAGCTTTCTTT | CASSLRQTEAFF
TRBD1 | - | TRBJ2-3 | TRBV7-3 | TGTGCCAGCAGCCCAGGGACAGGGGACAAGGCGCAGTATTTT | CASSPGTGDKAQYF
- | - | TRBJ1-2 | TRBV29-1 | TGCAGCGTTGAAGATCTTGGTCGGGGGGCGAGCTATGGCTACACCTTC | CSVEDLGRGASYGYTF
- | - | TRBJ1-2 | TRBV11-3 | TGTGCCAGCAGCTTAGGTGGTTTTGTTGGAACAGGGAATCGAGATGGCTACACCTTC | CASSLGGFVGTGNRDGYTF
- | once | TRBJ1-2 | TRBV10-3 | TGTGCCATCAGTGAATTTACAGGGAACTATGGCTACACCTTC | CAISEFTGNYGYTF
TRBD1 | - | TRBJ1-2 | TRBV30 | TGTGCCTGGAGTGGGACAGGACTAAACTATGGCTACACCTTC | CAWSGTGLNYGYTF
TRBD1 | - | TRBJ1-1 | TRBV5-8 | TGTGCCAGCAGCTCGGGACAGGGGTTTAGGGTCACTGAAGCTTTCTTT | CASSSGQGFRVTEAFF
- | - | TRBJ1-2 | TRBV9 | TGTGCCAGCAGCGGGCAGGGTAATGGCTACACCTTC | CASSGQGNGYTF
TRBD2 | - | TRBJ2-5 | TRBV10-3 | TGTGCCATCAGTGAGTTGTGGGAGGGCCGCCAAGAGACCCAGTACTTC | CAISELWEGRQETQYF
- | - | TRBJ2-2 | TRBV7-9 | TGTGCCAGCAGCTTCAGCGCTTACACCGGGGAGCTGTTTTTT | CASSFSAYTGELFF
- | - | TRBJ2-3 | TRBV9 | TGTGCCAGCGGGGGGTTAAGCACAGATACGCAGTATTTT | CASGGLSTDTQYF
- | once | TRBJ2-3 | TRBV30 | TGTGCCTGGAGTGTAAACAGAGAAAGTAGGAATACGCAGTATTTT | CAWSVNRESRNTQYF
TRBD1 | - | TRBJ1-2 | TRBV7-9 | TGTTCCAGCAGCTTCTTGGGACAGGCCCCTAGTTACACCTTC | CSSSFLGQAPSYTF
- | few | TRBJ2-2 | TRBV5-1 | TGCGCCAGCAGCTTGGAAGGGGCTCACACCGGGGAGCTGTTTTTT | CASSLEGAHTGELFF
- | - | TRBJ2-7 | TRBV7-9 | TGTGCCAGCAGCTCATTAGGGGGACGCTACGAGCAGTACTTC | CASSSLGGRYEQYF
- | - | TRBJ1-6 | TRBV6-5 | TGTGCCAGCAGTTTACTCAGGACAGATAATTCACCCCTCCACTTT | CASSLLRTDNSPLHF
TRBD2 | - | TRBJ2-1 | TRBV13 | TGTGCCAGCAGAATAATCGCGGGGGGTTCCTACAATGAGCAGTTCTTC | CASRIIAGGSYNEQFF
- | - | TRBJ2-7 | TRBV11-3 | TGTGCCAGCAGCTTAGATAACCGGGAAAGGCAGTACTTC | CASSLDNRERQYF